This is a list of T cell receptor beta chains from one sample in a study of blood T cell repertoires in COVID-19. The data were produced by immunoSEQ multiplex PCR, yet TCRdb's version contains in-frame clones alone and is incomplete. Altogether around 190,000 clones are present, around 85% being singletons, with the ten largest covering around 7.5%. The sequencing sample was made of peripheral blood. The receptors shown here come from a woman aged 60-75 years with acute or convalescent COVID-19. CDR3s include the opening cysteine and the closing phenylalanine or tryptophan. D genes are given only for firm matches. The size field is filled for only some rows; it gives once, few, many or a size class.

.,.,TRBJ1-3,TRBV29-1,CSVCRVNSGNTIYF,TGCAGCGTGTGCAGGGTGAACTCTGGAAACACCATATATTTT
.,.,TRBJ2-3,TRBV6-5,CASSYSGGGGDTQYF,TGTGCCAGCAGTTACTCGGGGGGAGGTGGAGATACGCAGTATTTT
.,.,TRBJ1-2,TRBV12-5,CASGSGYSSYTF,TGTGCTAGTGGTTCCGGATACAGCTCCTACACCTTC
.,.,TRBJ1-2,TRBV24-1,CATRTRDSGYTF,TGTGCCACCCGGACCAGGGACTCTGGCTACACCTTC
few,.,TRBJ1-4,TRBV1,CTSSQVTGVKGKLFF,TGCACCAGCAGCCAAGTAACAGGAGTTAAAGGGAAACTGTTTTTT
.,TRBD2,TRBJ2-1,TRBV5-6,CASSLFAGGSSYNEQFF,TGTGCCAGCAGCTTGTTTGCGGGAGGGAGCTCCTACAATGAGCAGTTCTTC
.,.,TRBJ2-1,TRBV11-2,CASSSTVRSSYNEQFF,TGTGCCAGCAGCTCCACCGTTCGGAGCTCCTACAATGAGCAGTTCTTC
few,.,TRBJ1-2,TRBV19,CASSILAPANYGYTF,TGTGCCAGTAGTATACTGGCACCCGCTAACTATGGCTACACCTTC
few,.,TRBJ2-2,TRBV5-1,CASSVRETGELFF,TGCGCCAGCAGCGTACGGGAAACCGGGGAGCTGTTTTTT
.,TRBD2,TRBJ2-1,TRBV7-2,CASSLAGPGGVDEQFF,TGTGCCAGCAGCTTAGCGGGACCCGGGGGGGTCGATGAGCAGTTCTTC
few,TRBD1,TRBJ1-1,TRBV2,CASSEGYRGGTEAFF,TGTGCCAGCAGTGAGGGTTACAGGGGGGGGACTGAAGCTTTCTTT
.,TRBD1,TRBJ1-6,TRBV7-8,CASSSGTGENSPLHF,TGTGCCAGCAGCTCCGGGACAGGGGAAAATTCACCCCTCCACTTT
once,TRBD2,TRBJ2-1,TRBV10-3,CAISVGWREGNEQFF,TGTGCCATCAGTGTAGGCTGGCGGGAGGGAAATGAGCAGTTCTTC
.,TRBD1,TRBJ1-4,TRBV7-2,CASSLGTGGEKLFF,TGTGCCAGCAGCTTAGGGACAGGGGGTGAAAAACTGTTTTTT
.,.,TRBJ1-5,TRBV30,CAWSRQSNQPQHF,TGTGCCTGGAGCCGACAGAGCAATCAGCCCCAGCATTTT
.,.,TRBJ2-1,TRBV7-2,CASSLTGGGYNEQFF,TGTGCCAGCAGCTTGACAGGTGGTGGGTACAATGAGCAGTTCTTC
.,.,TRBJ1-1,TRBV7-8,CASRVSSMNTEAFF,TGTGCCAGCAGGGTTTCCTCTATGAACACTGAAGCTTTCTTT
.,.,TRBJ1-1,TRBV29-1,CSVRRVGNTEAFF,TGCAGCGTCCGCAGGGTTGGGAACACTGAAGCTTTCTTT
.,TRBD1,TRBJ1-5,TRBV19,CASSIRPRGQPQHF,TGTGCCAGTAGTATCCGGCCCAGGGGGCAGCCCCAGCATTTT
.,TRBD1,TRBJ1-2,TRBV24-1,CATRGQGASGGYTF,TGTGCCACCAGGGGACAGGGGGCGAGCGGAGGCTACACCTTC
.,.,TRBJ1-2,TRBV2,CASSERGYGYTF,TGTGCCAGCAGTGAGCGGGGCTATGGCTACACCTTC
once,.,TRBJ2-5,TRBV11-2,CASSPDVLRAQYF,TGTGCCAGCAGCCCTGACGTTCTCAGGGCCCAGTACTTC
.,TRBD2,TRBJ2-3,TRBV15,CATSRGGTSGGDTQYF,TGTGCCACCAGCAGAGGAGGGACTAGCGGGGGGGATACGCAGTATTTT
.,.,TRBJ2-4,TRBV19,CASIRTRVKNIQYF,TGTGCCAGTATTCGGACAAGGGTCAAAAACATTCAGTACTTC
.,TRBD2,TRBJ2-2,TRBV7-2,CASSVSGSGTGELFF,TGTGCCAGCAGCGTTAGCGGGAGTGGAACCGGGGAGCTGTTTTTT
.,TRBD2,TRBJ2-1,TRBV10-3,CAISGGAGGFYNEQFF,TGTGCCATCAGTGGCGGAGCGGGAGGGTTCTACAATGAGCAGTTCTTC
once,.,TRBJ1-2,TRBV28,CASNVPPGAYGYTF,TGTGCCAGCAATGTACCCCCGGGAGCCTATGGCTACACCTTC
.,TRBD1,TRBJ1-5,TRBV11-3,CASSSTGLTGEGNQPQHF,TGTGCCAGCAGCTCAACGGGCTTGACAGGGGAAGGCAATCAGCCCCAGCATTTT
.,.,TRBJ2-3,TRBV6-5,CASWQGWTDTQYF,TGTGCCAGCTGGCAGGGTTGGACAGATACGCAGTATTTT
.,TRBD1,TRBJ1-1,TRBV18,CASSPGQGGSSEAFF,TGTGCCAGCTCACCGGGACAGGGCGGGAGTTCTGAAGCTTTCTTT
.,.,TRBJ1-1,TRBV6-5,CASSYSIQGNTEAFF,TGTGCCAGCAGTTACTCAATACAGGGAAACACTGAAGCTTTCTTT
.,.,TRBJ2-2,TRBV19,CASSKAGAGTGELFF,TGTGCCAGTAGTAAAGCAGGGGCGGGTACCGGGGAGCTGTTTTTT
.,.,TRBJ1-2,TRBV19,CASTSNTGDYGYTF,TGTGCCAGTACCTCCAATACGGGGGATTATGGCTACACCTTC
once,TRBD2,TRBJ2-7,TRBV27,CASSQTPGLVLTGEQYF,TGTGCCAGCAGTCAAACTCCGGGACTAGTGCTAACGGGGGAGCAGTACTTC
.,.,TRBJ2-1,TRBV18,CASSDQGNEQFF,TGTGCCAGCTCAGATCAGGGTAATGAGCAGTTCTTC
.,.,TRBJ1-1,TRBV9,CASSVDRESTEAFF,TGTGCCAGCAGCGTAGACAGGGAAAGCACTGAAGCTTTCTTT
.,TRBD1,TRBJ1-3,TRBV6-5,CASMFNRGAGNTIYF,TGTGCCAGCATGTTCAACAGGGGGGCTGGAAACACCATATATTTT